This TCR beta chain originates from a study of regulatory T cells in long-lasting Graves disease. Study-level results: Sample size, which was small, may have reduced accuracy.

The time point denotes: newly diagnosed GD, antithyroid drugs for less than 3 months. Construction of the TCR library relied on RNA isolated from PBMCs. The CDR3 has 14 residues. Germline CDR1 SGHRS, CDR2 YFSETQ. Trimming removed 4 bases from V and 5 bases from J; junction bases left unmatched: 6. The table lists this clonotype with many counts. What it binds is not known. TCR beta libraries were built with iRepertoire HTBI primers and Arm-PCR of CDR3 regions. MiXCR was run by TCRdb on the multiplex PCR reads, yielding one entry per CDR3 protein. The sample holds about 350,000 distinct CDR3 sequences; approximately 15% are singletons and the top ten take 25% to 30%. The same specimen was also included in a second study, on T cells in Graves' hyperthyroidism and ophthalmopathy. That report notes: Uncontrolled infections, other autoimmune diseases, pregnancy or lactation led to exclusion of patients. Diagnostic decisions used clinical symptoms, serum thyroxine and TRAb, thyroid ultrasound and orbital computed tomography. First-round RT-PCR of the TCR CDR3 relied on the HTBI primer set.

This receptor was taken from a man between 40 and 49 years old with Graves disease. Sequencing used peripheral blood mononuclear cells (PBMCs), obtained at new diagnosis, from a patient treated with antithyroid drugs. This chain uses TRBV5-1 with TRBJ2-7, with 10 bases lining up with TRBD1. The CDR3 bases are TGCGCCAGCAGCACGAGGACAGGGGGGAACGAGCAGTACTTC. Protein: CASSTRTGGNEQYF.